Below are 26 T cell receptor beta chains sequenced from a single sample in a study of T cell repertoires in cytomegalovirus infection. One entry per CDR3 protein, called by TCRdb with MiXCR from the reads. The sample records 350,000 to 500,000 distinct CDR3 sequences, approximately 31% being singletons. Input material: PBMCs. The receptor set was obtained from a human donor in good health (CMV status not recorded). Some clones in this sample may be carry-over from other donors' samples.

This clonotype was observed a few times. The rearrangement uses TRBV7-9 and TRBJ2-3; 11 bases agree with TRBD2. Germline V gene sequence: CDR1 SEHNR, CDR2 FQNEAQ (reference sequence). V lost 3 bases and J lost 1; bases outside the gene matches: 9. The CDR3 extends over 18 amino acids. CDR3 DNA sequence: TGTGCCAGCAGCTTCAGTCTAGCGGGGGGTGGTGGCACAGATACGCAGTATTTT. Its protein product is CASSFSLAGGGGTDTQYF.

The J gene is TRBJ2-2, the V gene TRBV5-5; TRBD2 might be the D (6 bases). V lost 3 bases and J lost 4, with 16 bases in between. Germline V gene lookup returns CDR1 SGHKS and CDR2 YYEKEE (reference sequence). This CDR3 contains 16 residues. The CDR3 loop is CASSSGGRGATGELFF. The CDR3 DNA reads TGTGCCAGCAGCTCCGGGGGTAGAGGGGCCACCGGGGAGCTGTTTTTT.

The chain combines TRBV4-1 with TRBJ2-7, with TRBD1 as a possible D gene (6 bases). V was clipped by 2 bases and J by 0 bases, with 20 bases between them. Germline CDR1 and CDR2: MGHRA and YSYEKL. This CDR3 comprises 18 residues. Here the CDR3 DNA reads TGCGCCAGCAGCCAATCACCCGACAGGTCGGACAGCTCCTACGAGCAGTACTTC. As protein: CASSQSPDRSDSSYEQYF.

This clonotype was recorded at least ten times. The chain has TRBV7-2 and TRBJ1-5; 8 bases map to TRBD1. V lost 6 bases to trimming and J lost 2 bases; unmatched junction nucleotides: 6. Germline CDR1 SGHTA, CDR2 FQGNSA. The CDR3 consists of 15 residues. Here the CDR3 reads CASSPWGQGNQPQHF. In DNA, the CDR3 is TGTGCCAGCAGTCCTTGGGGACAGGGCAATCAGCCCCAGCATTTT.

The chain is built from TRBV29-1 and TRBJ2-7; 7 bases agree with TRBD1. Germline V gene lookup returns CDR1 SQVTM and CDR2 ANQGSEA. With 6 bases clipped from V and 3 bases from J, the junction kept 8 bases outside the gene matches. The CDR3 spans 13 residues. CDR3 in DNA: TGCAGCGTGAAAGACAGGGCTCGCTACGAGCAGTACTTC. It is translated as CSVKDRARYEQYF.

This clonotype has at least ten counts. The rearrangement uses TRBV7-9 and TRBJ2-5; D not resolved. Per the germline V gene, CDR1 is SEHNR and CDR2 is FQNEAQ (reference sequence). The CDR3 is 14 amino acids. V was clipped by 5 bases and J by 5 bases, with 15 bases between them. The CDR3 DNA reads as TGTGCCAGCAGCCCGCCTGCTCCTCAGGAGACCCAGTACTTC. Translated, it gives CASSPPAPQETQYF.

Only a few counts were recorded for this clonotype. This rearrangement joins TRBV15 to TRBJ2-7; a possible D gene is TRBD1 (6 bases). The CDR3 covers 15 residues. Germline-derived CDR1 and CDR2 are LNHNV and YYDKDF (reference sequence). Deletions cut 1 base from V and 3 bases from J, with 13 bases between. The CDR3 DNA reads as TGTGCCACCAGCAGAGCCCGAGGACAGAACTACGAGCAGTACTTC. Protein sequence: CATSRARGQNYEQYF.

This clonotype was counted ten times or more. The CDR3 reads CASSLRGPSNTGELFF. In DNA, the CDR3 is TGTGCCAGCAGTTTGAGGGGGCCCTCGAACACCGGGGAGCTGTTTTTT. The rearrangement links TRBV28 to TRBJ2-2; TRBD1 matches 7 bases. The CDR3 is made up of 16 amino acids. Per the germline V gene, CDR1 is MDHEN and CDR2 is SYDVKM. The J segment lost 0 bases and the V segment lost 3 bases, leaving 4 bases of the junction unmatched.

The chain is built from TRBV4-1 and TRBJ1-2; D ambiguous. Germline CDR1 reads MGHRA; CDR2 reads YSYEKL. V lost 0 bases and J 8 bases, leaving 16 bases between the germline ends. This CDR3 region has 15 residues. CDR3 in amino acids: CASSQDGQPQGGYTF. The CDR3 nucleotides are TGCGCCAGCAGCCAAGACGGGCAGCCTCAAGGCGGCTACACCTTC.

This clonotype has ten or more counts. J is TRBJ1-2 and V is TRBV2; TRBD1 agrees at 8 bases. This CDR3 has 16 amino acids. In germline, CDR1 is SNHLY, CDR2 FYNNEI. J was trimmed by 0 bases and V by 6 bases; bases with no gene match: 9. The CDR3 nucleotides read TGTGCCAGCAGGAGCCTCAGGACAGGGTCTAACTATGGCTACACCTTC. Protein product: CASRSLRTGSNYGYTF.

This clonotype showed up just once. The chain links TRBV5-1 to TRBJ1-2; D is uncertain. V was shortened by 1 base and J by 3 bases, with 10 bases between the two germline ends. This CDR3 contains 14 residues. Germline V gene data show CDR1 as SGHRS and CDR2 as YFSETQ. The CDR3 sequence is CASSLRLADYGYTF. CDR3 sequence (DNA): TGCGCCAGCAGCTTGCGGCTGGCAGACTATGGCTACACCTTC. Full variable domain (missing parts from reference TRBV5-1 and TRBJ1-2): KAGVTQTPRYLIKTRGQQVTLSCSPISGHRSVSWYQQTPGQGLQFLFEYFSETQRNKGNFPGRFSGRQFSNSRSEMNVSTLELGDSALYLCASSLRLADYGYTFGSGTRLTVV.

The CDR3 region is CASGGRNFQPQHF. CDR3 sequence (DNA): TGTGCCAGCGGGGGGAGGAATTTTCAGCCCCAGCATTTT. V gene TRBV6-2 or TRBV6-3 combines with J gene TRBJ1-5; perhaps TRBD1 as D (5 bases). V was shortened by 8 bases and J by 6 bases, with 14 bases between the two germline ends. This CDR3 comprises 13 residues. In germline, CDR1 is MNHEY, CDR2 SVGEGT.

This chain links TRBV19 with TRBJ1-1; D not resolved. The germline V gene has CDR1 LNHDA and CDR2 SQIVND (reference sequence). Trimming took 3 bases from V and 1 from J, leaving 9 bases between them. This CDR3 is built from 14 residues. Here the CDR3 reads CASSIRGENTEAFF. As DNA, the CDR3 is TGTGCCAGTAGTATCCGGGGAGAGAACACTGAAGCTTTCTTT.

This clonotype was observed at least ten times. This chain connects TRBV7-9 to TRBJ1-4, with TRBD1 matching 10 bases. J lost 5 bases, V lost 4 bases, and 4 bases had no gene match. The CDR3 sequence is 15 residues long. Germline V CDR1 and CDR2: SEHNR, FQNEAQ (reference sequence). In DNA, the CDR3 is TGTGCCAGCAGCTCGGACAGGGGGACGAATGAAAAACTGTTTTTT. Residues: CASSSDRGTNEKLFF.

In nucleotides, the CDR3 is TGTGCCAGCAGCCGGGACAGGTTATTTCGGGGGGAGCTGTTTTTT. Residues: CASSRDRLFRGELFF. The rearrangement links TRBV28 to TRBJ2-2; 8 positions match TRBD1. V lost 6 bases, J lost 8 bases, and 11 bases stayed unmatched. This CDR3 contains 15 residues. The germline V gene has CDR1 MDHEN and CDR2 SYDVKM. Full variable domain (outside the CDR3, taken from reference TRBV28 and TRBJ2-2): DVKVTQSSRYLVKRTGEKVFLECVQDMDHENMFWYRQDPGLGLRLIYFSYDVKMKEKGDIPEGYSVSREKKERFSLILESASTNQTSMYLCASSRDRLFRGELFFGEGSRLTVL.

Ten or more counts support this clonotype. The chain uses TRBV7-8 and TRBJ1-5, with 10 bases that match TRBD1. Germline V gene sequence: CDR1 SGHVS, CDR2 FQNEAQ. The J segment lost 2 bases and the V segment lost 4 bases, leaving 8 bases of the junction unmatched. CDR3 length: 17 amino acids. The CDR3 nucleotides are TGTGCCAGCAGCTCAACTCGGACAGGGGGAGGCAATCAGCCCCAGCATTTT. Residues: CASSSTRTGGGNQPQHF.

This clonotype was detected only a few times. V gene TRBV11-3 combines with J gene TRBJ2-3, with TRBD1 as a possible D gene (5 bases). Germline CDR1 reads SGHNT; CDR2 reads YENEEA. This CDR3 has 16 residues. Deletions cut 0 bases from V and 0 bases from J, with 10 bases between. The CDR3 is CASSLDGRASTDTQYF. Written as DNA, the CDR3 is TGTGCCAGCAGCTTAGACGGCAGGGCAAGCACAGATACGCAGTATTTT.

This clonotype was detected a few times. The rearrangement links TRBV23-1 to TRBJ1-5; no firm D call. Being an ORF, TRBV23-1 has a function that is uncertain. This CDR3 is built from 16 residues. V was cut by 4 bases and J by 4 bases, with 17 bases left in between. The CDR3 DNA is TGCGCCAGCAGTCGCCCTATTCCGACCATAAATCAGCCCCAGCATTTT. It yields the protein CASSRPIPTINQPQHF.

The rearrangement joins TRBV11-2 to TRBJ1-6, with 7 nucleotides matching TRBD1. V was clipped by 4 bases and J by 8 bases; unmatched bases: 8. The CDR3 length is 15 residues. Per the germline V gene, CDR1 is SGHAT and CDR2 is FQNNGV. CDR3 coding DNA: TGTGCCAGCAGCTCGGCTTCAACAGGGGATTCACCCCTCCACTTT. Its protein product is CASSSASTGDSPLHF. The whole variable domain, filled in from reference TRBV11-2 and TRBJ1-6, reads EAGVAQSPRYKIIEKRQSVAFWCNPISGHATLYWYQQILGQGPKLLIQFQNNGVVDDSQLPKDRFSAERLKGVDSTLKIQPAKLEDSAVYLCASSSASTGDSPLHFGNGTRLTVT.

This clonotype appeared a few times. This chain connects TRBV29-1 to TRBJ1-1, with 7 positions matching TRBD1. Trimming removed 2 bases from V and 5 bases from J; junction bases left unmatched: 5. The CDR3 contains 13 residues. Germline CDR1 reads SQVTM; CDR2 reads ANQGSEA. The CDR3 protein is CSVETGVGTEAFF. The CDR3 DNA reads as TGCAGCGTTGAAACAGGGGTGGGGACTGAAGCTTTCTTT.

The chain recombines TRBV20-1 with TRBJ2-5, with D possibly matching TRBD2 (6 bases). In germline, CDR1 is DFQATT, CDR2 SNEGSKA (reference sequence). The V gene lost 0 bases and the J gene lost 2 bases, with 13 bases spanning the gap. The CDR3 consists of 15 residues. CDR3 sequence (DNA): TGCAGTGCTAGAGAGGGGGGTTTCGGGCAAGAGACCCAGTACTTC. This sequence encodes CSAREGGFGQETQYF.

The gene calls are TRBV2 and TRBJ2-5; TRBD2 matches 11 bases. With 3 bases clipped from V and 5 bases from J, the junction kept 5 bases outside the gene matches. The CDR3 runs 15 residues. The germline CDR1 and CDR2 sequences are SNHLY and FYNNEI. This chain's CDR3 is CASSERASGRETQYF. The CDR3, as DNA: TGTGCCAGCAGTGAGAGGGCTAGCGGGAGGGAGACCCAGTACTTC.

This clonotype occurred a few times. The V and J genes are TRBV11-2 and TRBJ2-3; 11 nucleotides match TRBD2. There are 17 residues in the CDR3. Trimming cost V 5 bases and J 0 bases; bases outside gene matches: 7. Germline CDR1 reads SGHAT; CDR2 reads FQNNGV. The CDR3 region is CASSPWGLADSTDTQYF. CDR3 nucleotide sequence: TGTGCCAGCAGCCCCTGGGGACTAGCGGATAGCACAGATACGCAGTATTTT.

A word on this clonotype: A much larger clone lies one base from this, so it may be a read error. V is TRBV7-8 and J is TRBJ1-5; TRBD1 is a possible D gene (5 bases). V lost 1 base to trimming and J lost 11 bases, with 15 bases between them. Germline-derived CDR1 and CDR2 are SGHVS and FQNEAQ. This CDR3 comprises 14 residues. The CDR3 bases are TGTGCCAGCAGCTTAGGGACATCTGGCAATGCCCAGCATTTT. Residues: CASSLGTSGNAQHF.

V gene TRBV20-1 combines with J gene TRBJ2-1; 8 positions match TRBD2. The CDR3 is 15 residues long. Losses at the gene ends were 1 base for V and 6 bases for J; bases not matched to a gene: 8. Germline loops: CDR1 DFQATT, CDR2 SNEGSKA (reference sequence). The CDR3 sequence: CSARARLALFNEQFF. CDR3 bases: TGCAGTGCTAGAGCCCGACTAGCGCTCTTCAATGAGCAGTTCTTC.

A few counts support this clonotype. The chain combines TRBV20-1 with TRBJ2-2, with 12 nucleotides matching TRBD2. V dropped 1 base and J dropped 2; count of bases not matched to a gene: 8. This CDR3 spans 18 amino acids. The germline V gene has CDR1 DFQATT and CDR2 SNEGSKA (reference sequence). The CDR3 sequence: CSARAKASGGVNTGELFF. The CDR3 nucleotides read TGCAGTGCTAGAGCTAAAGCTAGCGGGGGGGTAAACACCGGGGAGCTGTTTTTT.